This T cell receptor (beta chain) stems from a study of T cells in Graves' hyperthyroidism and ophthalmopathy. RNA transcripts were the template for amplifying TCR beta CDR3 regions. HTBI primers were the set used in a first-round RT-PCR of the TCR CDR3. Via MiXCR, TCRdb re-called the multiplex PCR reads, giving one row per CDR3 protein. Seen here are about 360,000 distinct CDR3 sequences, roughly 13% observed once, and the top ten hold 9.2%. The CDR3 is made up of 15 amino acids. From germline, CDR1 is SGDLS and CDR2 YYNGEE. J gave up 4 bases and V 4 bases, and 9 bases lay outside the gene matches. The sequence derives from a young woman with Graves' hyperthyroidism. The chain uses TRBV9 and TRBJ2-5, with TRBD2 matching over 8 bases. The sample consisted of blood. The CDR3 sequence is CASSPYFGLAETQYF. CDR3 DNA sequence: TGTGCCAGCAGCCCATACTTTGGACTAGCAGAGACCCAGTACTTC.